The 20 T cell receptor beta chains given below trace back to one sample, sequenced in a study of OX40 agonist ivuxolimab in advanced cancers. Assay used: immunoSEQ multiplex PCR; TCRdb lists only in-frame clones, some missing. The sample shows approximately 25,000 clones, 86% of them seen only once. Here the sequenced sample was CD4+ or CD8+ T cells sorted from blood, taken in a trial of the OX40 agonist ivuxolimab. The source is an adult with an advanced solid tumor such as melanoma, head and neck, liver or kidney cancer.

The chain recombines TRBV9 with TRBJ2-7; D assignment may be TRBD1 or TRBD2 (5 bases each). Germline CDR1 is SGDLS and CDR2 is YYNGEE. The V and J ends lost 4 bases and 6 bases respectively, with 17 bases between them. This CDR3 is 14 amino acids long. The CDR3 reads CASSPRPRDVEQYF. The CDR3, as DNA: TGTGCCAGCAGCCCACGCCCCCGGGACGTCGAGCAGTACTTC. Drawing the rest from reference TRBV9 and TRBJ2-7, the complete variable domain is DSGVTQTPKHLITATGQRVTLRCSPRSGDLSVYWYQQSLDQGLQFLIQYYNGEERAKGNILERFSAQQFPDLHSELNLSSLELGDSALYFCASSPRPRDVEQYFGPGTRLTVT.

In this sample, this clone turned up a few times. The CDR3 is CASSTYRGHQPQHF. CDR3 nucleotide sequence: TGTGCCAGTAGTACTTACAGGGGTCACCAGCCCCAGCATTTT. The rearrangement joins TRBV19 to TRBJ1-5; 7 bases are shared with TRBD1. The CDR3 spans 14 residues. The germline CDR1 and CDR2 sequences are LNHDA and SQIVND (reference sequence). Trimming cost V 4 bases and J 7 bases; bases outside gene matches: 7.

The V call is TRBV18, the J call TRBJ2-7; the D is unclear. In germline, CDR1 is KGHSH, CDR2 LQKENI. This CDR3 is 17 amino acids long. The germline V and J ends were trimmed by 4 bases and 1 base, with 20 bases remaining between them. In DNA, the CDR3 is TGTGCCAGCTCACATAATCCCGGGCAGCTGCTATCCTACGAGCAGTACTTC. Protein sequence: CASSHNPGQLLSYEQYF. Full variable domain (outside the CDR3, taken from reference TRBV18 and TRBJ2-7): NAGVMQNPRHLVRRRGQEARLRCSPMKGHSHVYWYRQLPEEGLKFMVYLQKENIIDESGMPKERFSAEFPKEGPSILRIQQVVRGDSAAYFCASSHNPGQLLSYEQYFGPGTRLTVT.

V usage is TRBV6-5 and J usage is TRBJ2-1; D is perhaps TRBD2 (5 bases). Per germline, CDR1 MNHEY and CDR2 SVGAGI. The CDR3 extends over 14 amino acids. Trimming removed 8 bases from V and 8 bases from J, with 19 bases in between. CDR3 in DNA: TGTGCCAGCGCCGTCGGCGTCTGGAGGTATGAGCAGTTCTTC. It yields the protein CASAVGVWRYEQFF.

This sequence joins TRBV7-3 and TRBJ1-6; D gene uncertain. Germline loops: CDR1 SGHTA, CDR2 FQGTGA. This CDR3 spans 15 amino acids. Trimming removed 5 bases at V and 8 bases at J, with 16 bases between. CDR3 nucleotides: TGTGCCAGCAGCGTCTTCCCGACTAGGGATTCACCCCTCCACTTT. Protein: CASSVFPTRDSPLHF. Looking up the rest from reference TRBV7-3 and TRBJ1-6 gives the full variable domain: GAGVSQTPSNKVTEKGKYVELRCDPISGHTALYWYRQSLGQGPEFLIYFQGTGAADDSGLPNDRFFAVRPEGSVSTLKIQRTERGDSAVYLCASSVFPTRDSPLHFGNGTRLTVT.

This clone came up once. The chain uses TRBV6-6 and TRBJ1-5, with D tentatively TRBD1 (6 bases). Germline V gives CDR1 MNHNY, CDR2 SVGAGI (reference sequence). This CDR3 region has 15 residues. V lost 6 bases to trimming and J lost 1 base, with 13 bases between them. CDR3 bases: TGTGCCAGCAGACGGACAGACCGCAGCAATCAGCCCCAGCATTTT. This gives the protein CASRRTDRSNQPQHF.

V is TRBV27 and J is TRBJ2-5, with D uncertain. Trimming cost V 5 bases and J 0 bases, with 10 bases left between them. Germline V gene lookup returns CDR1 MNHEY and CDR2 SMNVEV (reference sequence). The CDR3 contains 14 residues. The CDR3 DNA sequence: TGTGCCAGCAGTCCCTACTTAAACCAAGAGACCCAGTACTTC. It codes for CASSPYLNQETQYF.

V gene TRBV6-6 combines with J gene TRBJ2-1, with D tentatively TRBD1 or TRBD2 (5 bases each). Germline CDR1 reads MNHNY; CDR2 reads SVGAGI (reference sequence). Trimming removed 5 bases at V and 8 bases at J, with 10 bases between. There are 12 residues in the CDR3. This CDR3 reads CASSQRGDEQFF. Here the CDR3 DNA reads TGTGCCAGCAGTCAACGAGGGGATGAGCAGTTCTTC.

This clone has just a few counts. V is TRBV2 and J is TRBJ1-5, with 7 bases matching TRBD1. J gave up 2 bases and V 8 bases, and 27 bases lay outside the gene matches. Germline V lookup: CDR1 SNHLY, CDR2 FYNNEI. The CDR3 runs 21 residues. The CDR3 DNA reads TGTGCCAGCGTCGCGCGCCCTCTTTCACAGGGGACCGTGAGTGGCAATCAGCCCCAGCATTTT. It codes for CASVARPLSQGTVSGNQPQHF.

The chain has TRBV27 and TRBJ2-3; D gene unclear. Germline V gene sequence: CDR1 MNHEY, CDR2 SMNVEV (reference sequence). With 0 bases removed from V and 2 bases from J, the gap between germline ends came to 15 bases. The CDR3 loop spans 17 amino acids. CDR3 loop: CASSLSGVVLVTDTQYF. In DNA form, the CDR3 reads TGTGCCAGCAGTTTATCTGGTGTTGTTTTGGTCACAGATACGCAGTATTTT.

This clone occurred a few times. The chain employs TRBV25-1 and TRBJ1-1; D is ambiguous. The V end lost 1 base, the J end lost 11 bases, and 14 bases lay between the germline ends. Germline CDR1 is MGHDK and CDR2 is SYGVNS. The CDR3 has 13 amino acids. The CDR3 DNA follows: TGTGCCAGCAGTGAATCCGCCTTAAGTGGGGCTTTCTTT. It is translated as CASSESALSGAFF.

This clone showed up just once. This chain uses TRBV27 with TRBJ2-3; the match to TRBD2 covers 9 bases. The CDR3 is 14 amino acids. Germline CDR1 and CDR2: MNHEY and SMNVEV (reference sequence). The ends lost 10 bases at V and 5 bases at J; junction bases unmatched: 10. CDR3 region: CATGGRGGLDTQYF. DNA for the CDR3: TGTGCCACTGGGGGGCGGGGGGGCTTAGATACGCAGTATTTT.

The chain has TRBV7-9 and TRBJ2-1; 9 bases are a match to TRBD1. Unmatched junction bases numbered 14, after V lost 7 bases and J lost 4 bases. Looked up from germline, CDR1 is SEHNR and CDR2 is FQNEAQ (reference sequence). The CDR3 length is 17 residues. The CDR3 DNA is TGTGCCAGCACCTACCCAATGTGGGACAGGGAATACAATGAGCAGTTCTTC. This codes for CASTYPMWDREYNEQFF.

The V gene is TRBV27, the J gene TRBJ2-7; D is uncertain. Germline V gene data show CDR1 as MNHEY and CDR2 as SMNVEV (reference sequence). The CDR3 is 14 residues long. V lost 6 bases to trimming and J lost 1 base, with 13 bases between them. In DNA form, the CDR3 reads TGTGCCAGCAGCCATCTTGGGGATTCCTACGAGCAGTACTTC. Protein sequence: CASSHLGDSYEQYF.

CDR3 sequence reads: CASSQERQPDSYEQYF. The CDR3 coding sequence is TGCGCCAGCAGCCAAGAAAGACAGCCGGACTCCTACGAGCAGTACTTC. The chain combines TRBV4-1 with TRBJ2-5, with a weak D call TRBD1 (5 bases). The J call is doubtful: the DNA matches TRBJ2-7 better. The CDR3 is 16 residues long. The germline CDR1 and CDR2 sequences are MGHRA and YSYEKL.

This clone was observed a handful of times. This chain links TRBV5-1 with TRBJ1-6; D is undetermined. The CDR3 runs to 13 residues. Trimming removed 0 bases at V and 7 bases at J, with 5 bases between. The germline V gene encodes CDR1 SGHRS and CDR2 YFSETQ. The CDR3: CASSLGGNSPLHF. The DNA for the CDR3 is TGCGCCAGCAGCTTGGGAGGGAATTCACCCCTCCACTTT.

The chain couples TRBV6-5 to TRBJ2-5, with 8 bases identical to TRBD1. Germline CDR1 and CDR2: MNHEY and SVGAGI. J was trimmed by 5 bases and V by 6 bases; bases with no gene match: 11. CDR3 length: 15 residues. The chain's CDR3 is CASSPGTGILETQYF. CDR3 DNA: TGTGCCAGCAGCCCTGGGACAGGAATTTTGGAGACCCAGTACTTC.

The rearrangement joins TRBV2 to TRBJ1-2, with a weak D call TRBD1 (5 bases). Germline CDR1 and CDR2: SNHLY and FYNNEI. V shed 8 bases and J shed 4 bases, with 14 bases lying between them. The length of the CDR3 is 13 residues. The CDR3 coding sequence is TGTGCCAGCCCCGGGGGTGGACGCTATGGCTACACCTTC. It codes for CASPGGGRYGYTF.

The rearrangement joins TRBV28 to TRBJ1-5; no reliable D call. The ends were cut back, 6 bases at V and 0 bases at J, with 15 bases in the middle. The germline CDR1 and CDR2 sequences are MDHEN and SYDVKM. CDR3 size: 16 residues. DNA of the CDR3: TGTGCCAGCAGCCCCTTGGTCGGTATTAGCAATCAGCCCCAGCATTTT. Its translation: CASSPLVGISNQPQHF. Variable domain in full (rest from reference TRBV28 and TRBJ1-5): DVKVTQSSRYLVKRTGEKVFLECVQDMDHENMFWYRQDPGLGLRLIYFSYDVKMKEKGDIPEGYSVSREKKERFSLILESASTNQTSMYLCASSPLVGISNQPQHFGDGTRLSIL.

The rearrangement uses TRBV11-2 and TRBJ2-3; TRBD2 might be the D (6 bases). Germline V lookup: CDR1 SGHAT, CDR2 FQNNGV. There are 15 residues in the CDR3. V was clipped by 5 bases and J by 3 bases, with 15 bases between them. This CDR3 is CASSPTQRGTDTQYF. DNA for the CDR3: TGTGCCAGCAGCCCGACCCAACGGGGGACAGATACGCAGTATTTT.